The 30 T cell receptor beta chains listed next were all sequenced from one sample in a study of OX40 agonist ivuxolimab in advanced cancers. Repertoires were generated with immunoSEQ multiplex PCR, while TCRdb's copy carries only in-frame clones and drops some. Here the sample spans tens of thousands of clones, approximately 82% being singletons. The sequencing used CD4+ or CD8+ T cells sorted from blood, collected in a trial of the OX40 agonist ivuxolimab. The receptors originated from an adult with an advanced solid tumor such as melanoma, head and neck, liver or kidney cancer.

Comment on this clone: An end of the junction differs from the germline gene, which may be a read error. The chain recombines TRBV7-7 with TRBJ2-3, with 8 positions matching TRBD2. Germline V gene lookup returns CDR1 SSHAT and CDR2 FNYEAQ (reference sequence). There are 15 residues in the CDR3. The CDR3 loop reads CASSPGGGITDTQYF. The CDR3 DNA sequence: TGTGCTAGCAGCCCCGGCGGGGGGATAACAGATACGCAGTATTTT.

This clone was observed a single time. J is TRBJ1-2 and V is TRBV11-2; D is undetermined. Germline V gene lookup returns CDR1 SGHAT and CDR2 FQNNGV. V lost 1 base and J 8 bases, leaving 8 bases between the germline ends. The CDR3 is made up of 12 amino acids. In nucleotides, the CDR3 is TGTGCCAGCAGCTTAGGGGGAGGGGGCTACACCTTC. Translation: CASSLGGGGYTF.

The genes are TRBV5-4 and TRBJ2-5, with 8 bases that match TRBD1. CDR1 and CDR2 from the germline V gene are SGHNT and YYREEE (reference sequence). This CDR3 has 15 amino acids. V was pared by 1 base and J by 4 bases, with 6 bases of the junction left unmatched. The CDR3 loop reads CASSLSTGVGETQYF. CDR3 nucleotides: TGTGCCAGCAGCTTGTCGACAGGGGTCGGAGAGACCCAGTACTTC.

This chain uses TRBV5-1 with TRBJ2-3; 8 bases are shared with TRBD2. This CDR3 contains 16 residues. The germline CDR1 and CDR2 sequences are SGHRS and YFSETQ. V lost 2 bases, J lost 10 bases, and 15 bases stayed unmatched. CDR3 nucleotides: TGCGCCAGCAGCTTCAAAGCGGGGGCCGGTTCGGGTGCGCAGTATTTT. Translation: CASSFKAGAGSGAQYF.

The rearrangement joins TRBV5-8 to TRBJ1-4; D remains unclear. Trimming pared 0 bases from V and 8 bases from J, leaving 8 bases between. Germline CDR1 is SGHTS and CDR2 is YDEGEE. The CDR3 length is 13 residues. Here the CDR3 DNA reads TGTGCCAGCAGCTTGGGCCAGAGGGAAAAACTGTTTTTT. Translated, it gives CASSLGQREKLFF.

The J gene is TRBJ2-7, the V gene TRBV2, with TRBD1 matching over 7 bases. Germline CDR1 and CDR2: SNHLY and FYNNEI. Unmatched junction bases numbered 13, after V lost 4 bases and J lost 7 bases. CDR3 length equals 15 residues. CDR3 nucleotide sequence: TGTGCCAGCAGTGGTTTAAGGGGGCGCGAGGGTGAGCAGTACTTC. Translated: CASSGLRGREGEQYF.

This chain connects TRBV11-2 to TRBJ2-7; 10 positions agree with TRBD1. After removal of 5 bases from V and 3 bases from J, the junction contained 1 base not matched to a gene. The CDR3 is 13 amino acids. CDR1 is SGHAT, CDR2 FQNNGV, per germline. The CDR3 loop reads CASSGDRGYEQYF. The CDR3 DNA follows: TGTGCCAGCAGCGGGGACAGGGGCTACGAGCAGTACTTC.

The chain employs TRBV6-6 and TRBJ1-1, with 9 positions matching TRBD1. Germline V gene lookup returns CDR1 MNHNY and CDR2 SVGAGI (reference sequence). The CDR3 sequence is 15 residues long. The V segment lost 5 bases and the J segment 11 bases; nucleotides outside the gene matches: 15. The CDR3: CASSPTGQGSGYAFF. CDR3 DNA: TGTGCCAGCAGTCCTACCGGACAGGGGTCAGGATATGCTTTCTTT.

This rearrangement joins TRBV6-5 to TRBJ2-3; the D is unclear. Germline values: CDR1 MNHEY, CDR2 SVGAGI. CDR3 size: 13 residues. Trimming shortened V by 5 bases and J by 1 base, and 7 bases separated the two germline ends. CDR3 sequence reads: CASSRRRTDTQYF. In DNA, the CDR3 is TGTGCCAGCAGTCGTCGGCGCACAGATACGCAGTATTTT.

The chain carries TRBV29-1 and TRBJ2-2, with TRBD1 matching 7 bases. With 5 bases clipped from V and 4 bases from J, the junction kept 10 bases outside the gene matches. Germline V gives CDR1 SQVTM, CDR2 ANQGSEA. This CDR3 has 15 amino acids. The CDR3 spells CSVLAQGVGTGELFF. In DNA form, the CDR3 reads TGCAGCGTTCTTGCTCAGGGGGTAGGCACCGGGGAGCTGTTTTTT.

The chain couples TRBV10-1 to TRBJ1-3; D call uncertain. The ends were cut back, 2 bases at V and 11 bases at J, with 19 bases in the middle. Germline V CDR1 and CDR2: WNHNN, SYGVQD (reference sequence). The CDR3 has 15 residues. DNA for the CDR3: TGCGCCAGCAGTGAGGGATCGTCAAAGCTAATCTCCATATATTTT. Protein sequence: CASSEGSSKLISIYF.

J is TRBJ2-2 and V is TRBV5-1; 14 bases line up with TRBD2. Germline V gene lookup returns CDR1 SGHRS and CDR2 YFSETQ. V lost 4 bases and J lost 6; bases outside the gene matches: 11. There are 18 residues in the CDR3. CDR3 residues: CASSPGLAGVIRSGELFF. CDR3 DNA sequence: TGCGCCAGCAGCCCGGGACTAGCGGGGGTAATACGGTCCGGGGAGCTGTTTTTT. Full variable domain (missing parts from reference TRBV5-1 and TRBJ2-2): KAGVTQTPRYLIKTRGQQVTLSCSPISGHRSVSWYQQTPGQGLQFLFEYFSETQRNKGNFPGRFSGRQFSNSRSEMNVSTLELGDSALYLCASSPGLAGVIRSGELFFGEGSRLTVL.

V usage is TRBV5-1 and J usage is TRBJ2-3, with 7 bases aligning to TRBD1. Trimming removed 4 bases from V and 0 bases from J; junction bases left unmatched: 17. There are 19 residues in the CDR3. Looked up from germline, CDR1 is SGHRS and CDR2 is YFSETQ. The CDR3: CASSPDPGQRFSSTDTQYF. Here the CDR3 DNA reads TGCGCCAGCAGCCCAGACCCGGGACAGAGGTTTTCTAGCACAGATACGCAGTATTTT.

The CDR3 loop is CASSQSPFLERGEKLFF. The CDR3 DNA is TGCGCCAGCAGTCAATCACCATTTTTGGAGAGAGGCGAAAAACTGTTTTTT. The rearrangement uses TRBV23-1 and TRBJ1-4; D gene ambiguous. TRBV23-1 is filed as an ORF, its function uncertain. This CDR3 has 17 amino acids. The ends were cut back, 0 bases at V and 8 bases at J, with 19 bases in the middle.

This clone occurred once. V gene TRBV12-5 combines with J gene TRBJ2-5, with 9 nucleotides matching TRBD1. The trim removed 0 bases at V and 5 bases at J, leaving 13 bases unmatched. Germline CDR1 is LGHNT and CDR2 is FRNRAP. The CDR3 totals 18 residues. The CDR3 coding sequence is TGTGCTAGTGGTTTGGTACCGGATGGTGGGACAGGGATCGAGACCCAGTACTTC. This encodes CASGLVPDGGTGIETQYF.

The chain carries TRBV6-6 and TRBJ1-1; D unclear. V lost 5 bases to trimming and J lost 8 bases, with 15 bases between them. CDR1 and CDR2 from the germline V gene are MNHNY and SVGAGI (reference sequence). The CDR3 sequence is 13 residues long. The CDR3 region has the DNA TGTGCCAGCAGTAGAATCGGGGAGGACGAAGCTTTCTTT. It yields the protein CASSRIGEDEAFF.

The CDR3 loop is CASSPIHTRAEAFF. In nucleotides, the CDR3 is TGTGCCAGCAGCCCTATCCACACAAGGGCTGAAGCTTTCTTT. The chain uses TRBV27 and TRBJ1-1; D gene uncertain. Germline V CDR1 and CDR2: MNHEY, SMNVEV (reference sequence). V was shortened by 6 bases and J by 6 bases, with 17 bases between the two germline ends. The CDR3 loop spans 14 amino acids.

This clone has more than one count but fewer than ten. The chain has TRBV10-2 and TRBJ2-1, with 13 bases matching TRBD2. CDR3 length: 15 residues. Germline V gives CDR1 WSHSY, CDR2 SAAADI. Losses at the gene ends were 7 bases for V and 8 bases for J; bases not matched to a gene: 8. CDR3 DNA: TGCGCCAGCACTAAAGGACTAGCGGGGGTGGATGAGCAGTTCTTC. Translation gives CASTKGLAGVDEQFF.

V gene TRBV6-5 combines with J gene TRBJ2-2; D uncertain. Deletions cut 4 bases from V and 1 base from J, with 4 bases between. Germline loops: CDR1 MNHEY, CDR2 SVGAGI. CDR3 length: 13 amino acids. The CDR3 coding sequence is TGTGCCAGCAGTTCTCAGAACACCGGGGAGCTGTTTTTT. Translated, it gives CASSSQNTGELFF.

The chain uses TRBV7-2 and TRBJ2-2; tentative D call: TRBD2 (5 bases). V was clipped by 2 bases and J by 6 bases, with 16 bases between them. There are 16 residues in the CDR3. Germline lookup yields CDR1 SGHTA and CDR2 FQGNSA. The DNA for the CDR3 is TGTGCCAGCAGCTTAAACAGCGGAGAGGTTGCCGGGGAGCTGTTTTTT. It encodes CASSLNSGEVAGELFF.

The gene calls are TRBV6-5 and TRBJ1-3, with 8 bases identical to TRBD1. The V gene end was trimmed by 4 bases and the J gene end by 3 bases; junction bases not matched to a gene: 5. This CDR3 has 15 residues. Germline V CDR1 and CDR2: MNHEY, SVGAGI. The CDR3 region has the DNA TGTGCCAGCAGTTTTCAGGGGGCGCGTGGAAACACCATATATTTT. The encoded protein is CASSFQGARGNTIYF.

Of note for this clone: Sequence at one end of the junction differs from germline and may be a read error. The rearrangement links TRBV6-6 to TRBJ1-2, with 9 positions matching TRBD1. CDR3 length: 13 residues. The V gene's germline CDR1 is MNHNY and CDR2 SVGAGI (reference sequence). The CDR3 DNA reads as TGTGCCAGCACCCCCGGGACAGGGACAGGCGAGGCCTTC. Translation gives CASTPGTGTGEAF.

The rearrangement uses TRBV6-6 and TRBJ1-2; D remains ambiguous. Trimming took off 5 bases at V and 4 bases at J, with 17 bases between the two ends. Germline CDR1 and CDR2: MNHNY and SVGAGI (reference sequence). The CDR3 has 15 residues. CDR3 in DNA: TGTGCCAGCAGTCCCGAGAGGAGGCCCGCCTATGGCTACACCTTC. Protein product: CASSPERRPAYGYTF.

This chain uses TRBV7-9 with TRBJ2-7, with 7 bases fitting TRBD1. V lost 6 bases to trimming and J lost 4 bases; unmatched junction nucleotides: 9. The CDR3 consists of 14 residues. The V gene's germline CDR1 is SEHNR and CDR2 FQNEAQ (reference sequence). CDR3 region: CASSPLGQTYEQYF. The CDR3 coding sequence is TGTGCCAGCAGTCCATTGGGACAGACTTACGAGCAGTACTTC.

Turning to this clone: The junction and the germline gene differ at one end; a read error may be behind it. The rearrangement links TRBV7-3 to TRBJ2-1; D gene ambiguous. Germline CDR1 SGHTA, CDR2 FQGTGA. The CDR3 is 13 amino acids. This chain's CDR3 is CASSPSGAVPVVF. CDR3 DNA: TGTGCCAGCAGCCCGTCGGGTGCTGTTCCAGTTGTCTTC.

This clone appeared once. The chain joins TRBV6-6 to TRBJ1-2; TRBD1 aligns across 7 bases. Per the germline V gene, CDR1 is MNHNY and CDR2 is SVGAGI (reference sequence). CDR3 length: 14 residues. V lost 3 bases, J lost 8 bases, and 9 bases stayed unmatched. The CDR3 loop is CASSYGRGRWGYTF. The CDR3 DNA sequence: TGTGCCAGCAGTTATGGGAGGGGGCGTTGGGGCTACACCTTC.

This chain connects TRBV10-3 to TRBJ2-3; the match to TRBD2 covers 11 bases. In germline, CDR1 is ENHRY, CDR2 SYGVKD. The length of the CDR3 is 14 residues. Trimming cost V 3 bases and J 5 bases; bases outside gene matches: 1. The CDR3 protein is CAISEGTSGDTQYF. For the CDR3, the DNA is TGTGCCATCAGTGAAGGGACTAGCGGAGATACGCAGTATTTT.

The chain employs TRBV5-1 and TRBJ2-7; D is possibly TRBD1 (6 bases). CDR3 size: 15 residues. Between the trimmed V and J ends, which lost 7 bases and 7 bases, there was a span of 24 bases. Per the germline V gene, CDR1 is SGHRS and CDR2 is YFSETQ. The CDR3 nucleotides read TGCGCCAGCCGTACCCTGACAGGCGCCCTAGAGGAGCAGTACTTC. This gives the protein CASRTLTGALEEQYF.

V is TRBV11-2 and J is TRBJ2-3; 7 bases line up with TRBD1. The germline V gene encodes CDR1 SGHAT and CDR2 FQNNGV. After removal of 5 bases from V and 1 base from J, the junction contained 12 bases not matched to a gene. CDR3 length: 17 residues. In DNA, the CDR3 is TGTGCCAGCAGCCTCGTAAGACAGGGCCGGGGCACAGATACGCAGTATTTT. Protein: CASSLVRQGRGTDTQYF.

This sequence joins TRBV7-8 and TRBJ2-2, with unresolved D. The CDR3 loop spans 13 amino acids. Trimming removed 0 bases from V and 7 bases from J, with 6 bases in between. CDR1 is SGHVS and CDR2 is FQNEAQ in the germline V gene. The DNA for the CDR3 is TGTGCCAGCAGCTTAGCGTTACTCGGGGAGCTGTTTTTT. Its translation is CASSLALLGELFF.